These 2 T cell receptor beta chains came from one sample sequenced in a study of T-cell reconstitution after alpha-beta-depleted transplantation in children. The library targeted TCRbeta and was prepared with unique molecular identifiers. TCRdb re-called the PCR reads through MiXCR, storing one row per CDR3 protein. The repertoire holds hundreds of thousands of distinct CDR3 sequences, with 16% as singletons. Sequenced here: PBMCs, mostly from graft donor cells, sampled 360 days after TCRalphabeta/CD19-depleted stem cell transplant. These receptors all stem from a boy under three years old who had a stem cell transplant for Wiskott-Aldrich syndrome, so the T cells may come from the graft donor.

The gene calls are TRBV18 and TRBJ2-7; D call uncertain. The V end lost 4 bases, the J end lost 4 bases, and 17 bases lay between the germline ends. The length of the CDR3 is 15 residues. The germline CDR1 and CDR2 sequences are KGHSH and LQKENI. The CDR3 DNA follows: TGTGCCAGCTCACTTCTTGACCCGGCACGGTACGAGCAGTACTTC. Translated, it gives CASSLLDPARYEQYF.

CDR3 protein: CSVERQGAGGYTF. In DNA form, the CDR3 reads TGCAGCGTTGAACGACAGGGGGCAGGTGGCTACACCTTC. This chain joins TRBV29-1 and TRBJ1-2; 10 bases agree with TRBD1. Germline CDR1 and CDR2: SQVTM and ANQGSEA. The trim removed 2 bases at V and 7 bases at J, leaving 4 bases unmatched. The length of the CDR3 is 13 residues.